The 17 T cell receptor beta chains below were found in one sample sequenced in a study of T cell responses to AZD1222 COVID-19 vaccine. Profiling relied on immunoSEQ multiplex PCR, and the TCRdb table lists in-frame clones only, not all of them. This sample has approximately 150,000 clones, with roughly 92% found just once. The sequenced sample was peripheral blood, obtained on day 0 of AZD1222 vaccination. Receptor source: an adult in good health.

This chain joins TRBV7-9 and TRBJ1-1, with no clear D. Germline values: CDR1 SEHNR, CDR2 FQNEAQ (reference sequence). The CDR3 totals 12 residues. Trimming left V 1 base short and J 2 bases short, with 2 bases between. As DNA, the CDR3 is TGTGCCAGCAGCTTAGACAACACTGAAGCTTTCTTT. Translating it yields CASSLDNTEAFF.

This clone was found a few times. The CDR3 reads CASSHQGGQGNSYEQYF. CDR3 in DNA: TGTGCCAGCAGTCACCAAGGGGGACAGGGGAACTCCTACGAGCAGTACTTC. This chain links TRBV6-6 with TRBJ2-7; 10 nucleotides match TRBD1. The CDR3 covers 17 residues. From germline, CDR1 is MNHNY and CDR2 SVGAGI (reference sequence). The trim removed 5 bases at V and 0 bases at J, leaving 10 bases unmatched.

V usage is TRBV18 and J usage is TRBJ1-5, with TRBD1 identical over 10 bases. There are 17 residues in the CDR3. Germline CDR1 KGHSH, CDR2 LQKENI. Trimming at V came to 3 bases and at J to 7 bases, leaving 12 bases not matched to a gene. CDR3 sequence (DNA): TGTGCCAGCTCACCCTACTCCAGACAGGGGGCACGGCAGCCCCAGCATTTT. Its protein product is CASSPYSRQGARQPQHF.

V and J are TRBV9 and TRBJ2-3, with 9 bases fitting TRBD2. CDR1 and CDR2 (germline): SGDLS, YYNGEE. The CDR3 sequence is 16 residues long. Unmatched junction bases numbered 10, after V lost 3 bases and J lost 5 bases. In DNA, the CDR3 is TGTGCCAGCAGCGCCTTCGCTAGCGGGATCGGAGATACGCAGTATTTT. Its protein product is CASSAFASGIGDTQYF. The complete variable domain, with remaining parts taken from reference TRBV9 and TRBJ2-3, reads DSGVTQTPKHLITATGQRVTLRCSPRSGDLSVYWYQQSLDQGLQFLIQYYNGEERAKGNILERFSAQQFPDLHSELNLSSLELGDSALYFCASSAFASGIGDTQYFGPGTRLTVL.

There are a few counts of this clone. Other DNA sequences in the sample encode the same CDR3. V is TRBV7-8 and J is TRBJ1-6, with TRBD1 matching over 8 bases. CDR1 and CDR2 from the germline V gene are SGHVS and FQNEAQ. The junction had 3 bases not matched to a gene; V was cut back by 5 bases and J by 6 bases. The CDR3 is 14 residues long. The CDR3 DNA reads as TGTGCCAGCAGCCCACAGGGGGGTAATTCACCCCTCCACTTT. Amino acids: CASSPQGGNSPLHF.

The V gene is TRBV7-9, the J gene TRBJ2-1; 7 nucleotides line up with TRBD1. V lost 3 bases and J lost 8; bases outside the gene matches: 10. Germline CDR1 SEHNR, CDR2 FQNEAQ (reference sequence). The CDR3 totals 15 residues. This CDR3 is CASSFAGGVVDEQFF. The CDR3 region has the DNA TGTGCCAGCAGCTTCGCAGGGGGAGTAGTGGATGAGCAGTTCTTC.

V and J are TRBV7-9 and TRBJ1-1; 10 bases map to TRBD1. V shed 3 bases, J shed 1 base, and the junction held 8 bases outside the gene matches. The germline V gene encodes CDR1 SEHNR and CDR2 FQNEAQ (reference sequence). The CDR3 is made up of 17 amino acids. CDR3 sequence: CASSFGQGEAGNTEAFF. In DNA, the CDR3 is TGTGCCAGCAGCTTCGGACAGGGGGAGGCGGGGAACACTGAAGCTTTCTTT.

The chain recombines TRBV2 with TRBJ2-5; 16 nucleotides line up with TRBD2. The CDR3 has 16 amino acids. Germline V gives CDR1 SNHLY, CDR2 FYNNEI. J gave up 5 bases and V 6 bases, and 6 bases lay outside the gene matches. In nucleotides, the CDR3 is TGTGCCAGCAGCCAGGGACTAGCGGGAGGGCGCGAGACCCAGTACTTC. Protein sequence: CASSQGLAGGRETQYF.

This clone has a single count. The V and J genes are TRBV28 and TRBJ1-4; the D is unclear. There are 16 residues in the CDR3. CDR1 MDHEN and CDR2 SYDVKM come from the germline V gene. Trimming left V 4 bases short and J 5 bases short, with 17 bases between. CDR3 nucleotides: TGTGCCAGCAGTTCCTCCGGGCCCCGGACCAATGAAAAACTGTTTTTT. It encodes CASSSSGPRTNEKLFF.

The V call is TRBV29-1, the J call TRBJ2-1; D perhaps matches TRBD2 (5 bases). In germline, CDR1 is SQVTM, CDR2 ANQGSEA. This CDR3 spans 14 amino acids. Trimming took 3 bases from V and 4 from J, leaving 13 bases between them. The CDR3 is CSVDLWENYNEQFF. In DNA, the CDR3 is TGCAGCGTTGATTTGTGGGAGAATTACAATGAGCAGTTCTTC.

This clone was observed once. This chain connects TRBV4-2 to TRBJ1-2, with D hard to call. V lost 1 base and J lost 4, with 19 bases in between. The germline gives CDR1 LGHNA, CDR2 YNFKEQ. CDR3 length equals 17 residues. The chain's CDR3 is CASSQVTGLSLGYGYTF. The CDR3 DNA is TGTGCCAGCAGCCAAGTTACCGGGCTAAGTCTAGGCTATGGCTACACCTTC.

This clone was seen a single time. The CDR3 protein is CASSQDRPLWRSYYNEQFF. The DNA of the CDR3 is TGTGCCAGCAGCCAAGATCGCCCGCTCTGGCGGTCGTACTACAATGAGCAGTTCTTC. The rearrangement uses TRBV3-1 (or the pseudogene TRBV3-2) and TRBJ2-1, with no clear D. Per the germline V gene, CDR1 is LGHDT and CDR2 is YNNKEL (reference sequence). This CDR3 spans 19 amino acids. The V end lost 0 bases, the J end lost 3 bases, and 21 bases lay between the germline ends.

The chain combines TRBV7-9 with TRBJ2-3; no clear D gene. The CDR3 contains 12 residues. The germline gives CDR1 SEHNR, CDR2 FQNEAQ (reference sequence). Trimming left V 5 bases short and J 2 bases short, with 5 bases between. The CDR3 bases are TGTGCCAGCAGCCCCGTCACAGATACGCAGTATTTT. The encoded protein is CASSPVTDTQYF.

The CDR3 protein is CASSATGDNEKLFF. CDR3 DNA: TGTGCCAGCAGCGCCACAGGGGATAATGAAAAACTGTTTTTT. V usage is TRBV9 and J usage is TRBJ1-4; 7 nucleotides match TRBD1. The CDR3 runs 14 residues. V was pared by 3 bases and J by 4 bases, with 3 bases of the junction left unmatched. Germline V CDR1 and CDR2: SGDLS, YYNGEE.

J is TRBJ1-2 and V is TRBV9, with D unclear. The length of the CDR3 is 13 residues. Trimming cost V 4 bases and J 3 bases, with 10 bases left between them. Germline CDR1 is SGDLS and CDR2 is YYNGEE. CDR3 loop: CASSPFVYYGYTF. The DNA for the CDR3 is TGTGCCAGCAGCCCTTTCGTTTACTATGGCTACACCTTC.

This rearrangement joins TRBV5-4 to TRBJ2-1; TRBD1 aligns across 10 bases. CDR1 and CDR2 from the germline V gene are SGHNT and YYREEE (reference sequence). V shed 2 bases, J shed 2 bases, and the junction held 4 bases outside the gene matches. The CDR3 has 16 amino acids. The CDR3 DNA is TGTGCCAGCAGCTTTTGGGGGACAGGGGCCTACAATGAGCAGTTCTTC. Protein: CASSFWGTGAYNEQFF. The entire variable domain, with the rest obtained from reference TRBV5-4 and TRBJ2-1, is as follows: ETGVTQSPTHLIKTRGQQVTLRCSSQSGHNTVSWYQQALGQGPQFIFQYYREEENGRGNFPPRFSGLQFPNYSSELNVNALELDDSALYLCASSFWGTGAYNEQFFGPGTRLTVL.

There are a few counts of this clone. The rearrangement links TRBV5-6 to TRBJ2-7; D gene unclear. CDR3 size: 13 residues. In germline, CDR1 is SGHDT, CDR2 YYEEEE. Trimming removed 3 bases at V and 2 bases at J, with 9 bases between. The CDR3 here is CASSSYTPYEQYF. DNA for the CDR3: TGTGCCAGCAGCTCCTATACCCCCTACGAGCAGTACTTC.